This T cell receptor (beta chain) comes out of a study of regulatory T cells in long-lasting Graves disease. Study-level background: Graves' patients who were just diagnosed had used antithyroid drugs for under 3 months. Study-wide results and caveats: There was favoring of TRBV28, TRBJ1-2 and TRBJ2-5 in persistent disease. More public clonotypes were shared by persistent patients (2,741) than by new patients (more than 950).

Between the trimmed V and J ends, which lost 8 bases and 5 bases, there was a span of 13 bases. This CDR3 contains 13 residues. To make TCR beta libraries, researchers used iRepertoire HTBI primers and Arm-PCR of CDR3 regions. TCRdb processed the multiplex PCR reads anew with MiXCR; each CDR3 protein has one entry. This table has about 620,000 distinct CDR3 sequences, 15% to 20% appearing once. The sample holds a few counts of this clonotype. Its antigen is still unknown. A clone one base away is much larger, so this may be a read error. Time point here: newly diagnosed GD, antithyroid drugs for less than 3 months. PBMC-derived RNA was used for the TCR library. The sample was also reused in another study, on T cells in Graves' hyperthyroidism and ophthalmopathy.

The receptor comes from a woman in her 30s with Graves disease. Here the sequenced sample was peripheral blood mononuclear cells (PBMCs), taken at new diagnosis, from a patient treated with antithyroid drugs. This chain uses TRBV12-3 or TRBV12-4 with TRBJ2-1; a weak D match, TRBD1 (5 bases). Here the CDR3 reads CASGSDSHNEQFF. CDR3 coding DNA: TGTGCCAGCGGCAGCGACAGCCACAATGAGCAGTTCTTC.